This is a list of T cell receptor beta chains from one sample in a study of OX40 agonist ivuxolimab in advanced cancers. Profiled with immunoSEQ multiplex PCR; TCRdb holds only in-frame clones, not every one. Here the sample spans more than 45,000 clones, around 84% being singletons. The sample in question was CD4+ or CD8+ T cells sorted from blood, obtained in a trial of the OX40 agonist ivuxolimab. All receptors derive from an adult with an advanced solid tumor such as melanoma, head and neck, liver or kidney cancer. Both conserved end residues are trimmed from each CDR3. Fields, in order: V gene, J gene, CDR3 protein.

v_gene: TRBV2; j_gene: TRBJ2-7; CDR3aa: ASKVPPSGSYEQY
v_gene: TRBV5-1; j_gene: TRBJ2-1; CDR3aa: ASSLGSYNEQF
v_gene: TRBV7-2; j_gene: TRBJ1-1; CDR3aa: ASSRQGNGIAF
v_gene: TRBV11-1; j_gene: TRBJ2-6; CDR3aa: ASSSTGGGSGANVLT
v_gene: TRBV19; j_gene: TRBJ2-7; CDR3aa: ASRGDRSPYEQY
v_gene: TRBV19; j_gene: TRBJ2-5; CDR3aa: ATMDGGRKETQY
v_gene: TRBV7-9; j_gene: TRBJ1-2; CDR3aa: ASSLATPGGGYT
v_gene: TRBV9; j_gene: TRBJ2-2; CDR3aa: ASSVGGTSSGELF
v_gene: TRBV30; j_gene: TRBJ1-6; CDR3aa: AWSGGPHRGNSPLH
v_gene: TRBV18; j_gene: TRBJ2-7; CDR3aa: ASARGSQTYEQY
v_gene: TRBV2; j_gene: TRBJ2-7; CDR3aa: ASSEVRTGGAEQY
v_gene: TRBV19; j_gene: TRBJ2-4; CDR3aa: ASRGLLTVAKNIQY
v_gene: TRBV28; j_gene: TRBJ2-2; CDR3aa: ASNSPPGSTGELF
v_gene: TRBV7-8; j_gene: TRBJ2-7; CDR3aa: ASSFQASNREQY
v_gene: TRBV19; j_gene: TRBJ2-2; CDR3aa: ARSSEPTRNTGELF
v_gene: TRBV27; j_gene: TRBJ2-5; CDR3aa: ASSLSRGVKETQY
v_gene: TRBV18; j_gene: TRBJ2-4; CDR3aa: ASSPQAGTNIQY
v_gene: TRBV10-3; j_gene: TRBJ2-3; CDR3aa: AITPGLAGNTDTQY
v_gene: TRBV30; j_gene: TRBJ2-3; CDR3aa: AWSVRTGRADTQY
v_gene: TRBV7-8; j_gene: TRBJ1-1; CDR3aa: ASSSGVKNTEAF
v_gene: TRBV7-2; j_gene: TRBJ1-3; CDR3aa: ASSLVTGSGNTIY
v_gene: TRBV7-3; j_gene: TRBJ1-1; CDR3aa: ASSLGRGNTEAF
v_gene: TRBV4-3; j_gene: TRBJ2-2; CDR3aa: ASSPQAGLSTGELF
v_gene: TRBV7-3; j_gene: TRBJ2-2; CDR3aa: ASSKGFNTGELF
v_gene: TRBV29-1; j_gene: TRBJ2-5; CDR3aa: SVVVGEAQY
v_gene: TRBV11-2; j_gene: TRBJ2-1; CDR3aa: ASSFTGSYDNEQF
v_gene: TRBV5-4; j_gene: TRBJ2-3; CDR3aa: ASSFRGGGPDTQY
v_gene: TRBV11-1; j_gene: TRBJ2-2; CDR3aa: ASSPPGELF
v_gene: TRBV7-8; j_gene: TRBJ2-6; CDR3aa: ASSLRAPGANVLT
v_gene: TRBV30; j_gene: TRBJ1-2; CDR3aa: AGTGYENYGYT
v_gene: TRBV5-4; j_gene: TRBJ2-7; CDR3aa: ASSLAPGSYEQY
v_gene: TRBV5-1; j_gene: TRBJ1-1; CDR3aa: ASSRGGVNTEAF
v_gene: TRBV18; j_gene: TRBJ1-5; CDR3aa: ASSVIGQLSRAGNQPQH
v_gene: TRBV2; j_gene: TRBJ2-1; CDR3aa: ASNSGSWREQF
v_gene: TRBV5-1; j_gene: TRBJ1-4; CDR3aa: ASSVEGSQLF
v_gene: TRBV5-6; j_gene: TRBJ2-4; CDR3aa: ASSPDRWGTKNIQY
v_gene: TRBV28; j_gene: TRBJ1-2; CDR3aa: ASSLLVNVTRYGYT
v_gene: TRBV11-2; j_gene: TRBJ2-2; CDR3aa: ASSTSRSGTGELF
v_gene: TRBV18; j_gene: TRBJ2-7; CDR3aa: ASSQVTAGYYEQY
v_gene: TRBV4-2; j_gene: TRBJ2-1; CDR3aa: ASSKPRQSGEQF
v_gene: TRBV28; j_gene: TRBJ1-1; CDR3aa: ATDPVGGGGGEAF
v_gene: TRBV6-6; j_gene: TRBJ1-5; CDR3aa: ASSNYQPQH
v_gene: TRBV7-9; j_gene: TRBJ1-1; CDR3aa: ASSLDIWEAEAF
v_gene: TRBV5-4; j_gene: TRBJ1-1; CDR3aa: ASSPREKQGGNTEAF
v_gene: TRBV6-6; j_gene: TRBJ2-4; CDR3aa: ASSPGQGRNIQY
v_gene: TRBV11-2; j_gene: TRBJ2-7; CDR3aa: ASSLEGPGAYEQY
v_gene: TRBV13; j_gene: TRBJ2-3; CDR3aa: ASSLEEGGAPGTQY
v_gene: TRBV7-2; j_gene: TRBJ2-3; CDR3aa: ASSLDHGRAGDTQY
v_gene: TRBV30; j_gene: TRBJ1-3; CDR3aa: AWSGGNTIY
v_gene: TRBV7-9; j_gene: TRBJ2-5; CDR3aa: ASSLTHRERETQY
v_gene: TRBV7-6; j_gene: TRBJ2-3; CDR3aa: ASSLGARGTDTQY
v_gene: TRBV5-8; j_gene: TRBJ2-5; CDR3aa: ASRRTGTGEQY
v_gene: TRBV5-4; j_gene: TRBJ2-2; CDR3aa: ASSSGQGATGELF
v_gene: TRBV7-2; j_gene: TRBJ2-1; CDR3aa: ASKRFPLGEQF
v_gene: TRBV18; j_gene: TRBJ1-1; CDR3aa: ASSEGQNTEAF
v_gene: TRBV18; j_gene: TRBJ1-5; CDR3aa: ASSSRTGQPQH
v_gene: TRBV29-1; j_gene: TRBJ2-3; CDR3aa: SVGLGTDTQY
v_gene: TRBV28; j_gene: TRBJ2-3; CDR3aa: ASSLSVAGGPRDTQY